This T cell receptor (delta chain) was sequenced in a study of gammadelta T cells in human blood. By its share, this clone is large. Its cognate antigen is unknown. This sample includes further DNA sequences coding for the same CDR3. TCRdb re-called the RT-PCR reads with CATT. In the table there are over a thousand delta-chain clones, 15% to 20% of which are singletons. Study-level points and caveats: Right after birth, innate γδ T cells reportedly expanded polyclonally after microbial exposure.

The CDR3 runs 19 residues. Losses at the gene ends were 2 bases for V and 1 base for J; bases not matched to a gene: 13. Per the germline V gene, CDR1 is TSWWSYY and CDR2 is QGS. The sequenced sample consisted of non-Vgamma9Vdelta2 gamma-delta T cells from infant blood. This receptor was obtained from a human donor. The chain uses TRDV1 and TRDJ1; 10 bases agree with TRDD3. This CDR3 reads CALGEFRLVGDTGTDKLIF. CDR3 nucleotides: TGTGCTCTTGGGGAATTTCGCTTAGTGGGGGATACCGGCACCGATAAACTCATCTTT.